The sequence of this T cell receptor beta chain was determined in a study of T cell repertoires in cytomegalovirus infection. TCRdb used MiXCR to reprocess the reads, holding one entry per CDR3 protein. The data show about 140,000 distinct CDR3 sequences, about 6.5% seen once. The sample holds many counts of this clonotype. The sequenced sample consisted of PBMCs. This TCR was recovered from a human donor in good health (CMV status not recorded). Some clones in this sample may be carry-over from other donors' samples.

The CDR3 loop reads CASTPSGGLAGMDTQYF. DNA for the CDR3: TGTGCCAGCACCCCCTCAGGCGGGCTAGCGGGGATGGATACGCAGTATTTT. The V call is TRBV12-3 or TRBV12-4, the J call TRBJ2-3, with 9 bases that match TRBD2. CDR3 length: 17 residues. Trimming cost V 7 bases and J 6 bases; bases outside gene matches: 17.